This TCR beta chain is from a study of T cell responses to AZD1222 COVID-19 vaccine (dated by TCRdb to the early 2020s). About the full investigation: A total of under 250 trial participants underwent TCR sequencing, of whom under 220 had received two doses of AZD1222 and approximately 26 had received two doses of the MenACWY control vaccine. Trial participants were enrolled into age subgroups of 18-55, 56-69 and 70-plus years, which contained about 160, 30 and 59 TCR-sequenced participants, respectively.

The germline V gene (reference sequence) gives CDR1 as SGHNT and CDR2 as YYREEE. V and J lose 6 bases and 3 bases, and a span of 15 bases separates them. The CDR3 runs 14 amino acids, cysteine and phenylalanine included. Only CDR3 DNA remains: 42 bases, in frame from the first base. The label giving this sample's time point can be read as: sample from adult after SARS-CoV-2 infection, after symptom onset. Two convalescent COVID-19 patients, sampled after symptom onset from adults with prior SARS-CoV-2 infection, were also TCR-sequenced for comparison. The CDR3 regions of human TCRbeta chains were analyzed by immunosequencing. On the study's bioinformatics: TCRs in the repertoires were compared against a reference library of SARS-CoV-2-specific TCRs that had been generated with the MIRA antigen-specificity platform. Breadth was defined as the fraction of unique TCRs that were SARS-CoV-2-associated, and depth was defined as the fraction of total T cells that were SARS-CoV-2-associated. Using the MIRA data, each spike-specific TCR was mapped to the spike region that the TCR reacts to and placed in a CD4 or CD8 class. Log10-transformed breadth and depth values were compared by one-way ANOVA with Sidak's multiple comparisons tests. TCRdb mirrors the immuneACCESS table, restricted to in-frame sequences. Some clones are absent from its copies; in checked studies, under half trace to an unresolved V gene, and the reason for the others is unknown. The V and J calls and clone size are taken from that table; D and trimming were inferred from the DNA. The sample contains 150,000 to 160,000 clones, more than 85% of them found a single time. Of the sample, approximately 7% is held by the ten largest clones.

The investigation overall reported the following: Conclusions about previously exposed vaccinees are limited, since just five or six AZD1222 recipients were seropositive for SARS-CoV-2 at baseline. Nearly half of unique spike-specific TCRs reportedly recognized epitopes outside regions mutated in the B.1.351 and B.1.1.7 variants. Participants were mostly white British and included more females than males, and it was suggested by the authors that clonal diversity may have been underestimated. Because no day 14 peak-response samples were available, repertoires were characterized only after the peak T cell response. In the small 56-69-year group, the increase in depth fell short of significance, most likely because of low power. The vaccine-associated CD4 TCRs covered the entire spike protein, and the dominant responses fell in regions 160-218 and 743-854. Spike-specific TCR breadth and depth rose significantly after two AZD1222 doses compared with day 0 and with MenACWY recipients.

This clone came up many times. Its antigen has not been determined. No clone much larger than this one lies a single base away; base qualities are absent. The sequences come from peripheral blood, collected after recovery from COVID-19. Recombination joined TRBV5-4 with TRBJ1-2; TRBD1 is a possible D gene, resting on 5 matching bases. The clonotype comes from an adult who had recovered from COVID-19. The DNA sequence is TGTGCCAGCACCGCTGACAGTCACTACTATGGCTACACCTTC. Translated, it reads CASTADSHYYGYTF.